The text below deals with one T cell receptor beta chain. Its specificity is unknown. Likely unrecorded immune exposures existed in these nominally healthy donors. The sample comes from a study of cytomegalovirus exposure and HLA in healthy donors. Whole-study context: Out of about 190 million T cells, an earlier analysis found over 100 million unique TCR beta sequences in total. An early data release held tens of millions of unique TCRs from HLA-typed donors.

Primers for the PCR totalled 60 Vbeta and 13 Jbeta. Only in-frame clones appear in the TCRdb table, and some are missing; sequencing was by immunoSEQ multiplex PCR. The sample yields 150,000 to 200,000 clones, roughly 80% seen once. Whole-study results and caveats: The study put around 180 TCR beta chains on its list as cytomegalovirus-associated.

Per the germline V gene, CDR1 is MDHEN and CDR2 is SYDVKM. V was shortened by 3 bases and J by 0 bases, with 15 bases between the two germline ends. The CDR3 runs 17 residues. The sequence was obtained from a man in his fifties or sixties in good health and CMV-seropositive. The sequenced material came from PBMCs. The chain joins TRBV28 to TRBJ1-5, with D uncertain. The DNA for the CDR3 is TGTGCCAGCAGTTTTAAGTTGACGGGGTCTAGCAATCAGCCCCAGCATTTT. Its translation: CASSFKLTGSSNQPQHF.